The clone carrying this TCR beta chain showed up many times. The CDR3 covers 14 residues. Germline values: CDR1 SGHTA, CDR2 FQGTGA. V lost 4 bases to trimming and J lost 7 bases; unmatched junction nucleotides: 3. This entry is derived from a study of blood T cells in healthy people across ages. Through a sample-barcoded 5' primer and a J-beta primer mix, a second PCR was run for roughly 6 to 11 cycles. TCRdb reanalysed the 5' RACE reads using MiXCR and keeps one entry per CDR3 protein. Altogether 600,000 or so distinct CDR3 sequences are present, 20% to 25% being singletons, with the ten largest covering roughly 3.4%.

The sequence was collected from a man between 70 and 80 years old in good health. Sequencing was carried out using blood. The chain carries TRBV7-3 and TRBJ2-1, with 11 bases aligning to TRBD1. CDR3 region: CASSWGQGVNEQFF. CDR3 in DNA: TGTGCCAGCAGCTGGGGACAGGGGGTTAATGAGCAGTTCTTC. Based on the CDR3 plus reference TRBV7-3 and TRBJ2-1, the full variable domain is GAGVSQTPSNKVTEKGKYVELRCDPISGHTALYWYRQSLGQGPEFLIYFQGTGAADDSGLPNDRFFAVRPEGSVSTLKIQRTERGDSAVYLCASSWGQGVNEQFFGPGTRLTVL.